A single sample is the source of the 25 T cell receptor beta chains below, sequenced in a study of Graves' ophthalmopathy and Graves' hyperthyroidism. RNA transcripts yielded amplified TCR beta CDR3 regions. Scientists carried out first-round RT-PCR using HTBI primers and then a second-round multiplex PCR. TCRdb processed the multiplex PCR reads anew with MiXCR; each CDR3 protein has one entry. Altogether 240,000 or so distinct CDR3 sequences are present, around 45% being singletons, with the ten largest covering approximately 51%. Sequencing was carried out using peripheral blood. Receptor source: an adult man with Graves' ophthalmopathy.

This chain connects TRBV7-8 to TRBJ2-7, with a tentative D call TRBD2 (6 bases). Trimming cost V 8 bases and J 2 bases, with 13 bases left between them. The CDR3 spans 13 residues. Germline-derived CDR1 and CDR2 are SGHVS and FQNEAQ. The CDR3 bases are TGTGCCAGCGGCCCCGGGAGAGCCTACGAGCAGTACTTC. Its translation is CASGPGRAYEQYF.

The rearrangement joins TRBV7-2 to TRBJ1-1; D uncertain. V was clipped by 4 bases and J by 1 base, with 10 bases between them. Germline assignment: CDR1 SGHTA and CDR2 FQGNSA. The CDR3 is 14 residues long. CDR3: CASSYGPSNTEAFF. For the CDR3, the DNA is TGTGCCAGCAGCTACGGACCATCGAACACTGAAGCTTTCTTT.

This clonotype was recorded many times. This rearrangement joins TRBV7-9 to TRBJ2-7; D gene unclear. The CDR3 loop spans 12 amino acids. With 5 bases removed from V and 1 base from J, the gap between germline ends came to 6 bases. Germline V lookup: CDR1 SEHNR, CDR2 FQNEAQ (reference sequence). CDR3 region: CASSQQSYEQYF. As DNA, the CDR3 is TGTGCCAGCAGCCAACAGTCCTACGAGCAGTACTTC.

CDR3 bases: TGTGCCAGCAGGACAGGGGGCCAAGAGACCCAGTACTTC. Amino acids: CASRTGGQETQYF. The rearrangement uses TRBV12-3 or TRBV12-4 and TRBJ2-5; 9 bases map to TRBD1. Losses at the gene ends were 6 bases for V and 1 base for J; bases not matched to a gene: 0. The CDR3 spans 13 residues.

Note on this clonotype: One junction end does not reproduce the germline sequence, and a read error may be involved. CDR3 amino acids: CASSLESGGTEAFF. The CDR3 DNA sequence: TGCGCCAGCAGCTTGGAAAGCGGGGGTACTGAAGCTTTCTTT. This sequence joins TRBV7-2 and TRBJ1-1; perhaps TRBD1 as D (5 bases). This CDR3 has 14 amino acids. The germline V gene encodes CDR1 SGHTA and CDR2 FQGNSA.

V is TRBV7-9 and J is TRBJ2-3, with TRBD2 matching 8 bases. The germline CDR1 and CDR2 sequences are SEHNR and FQNEAQ (reference sequence). The V segment lost 5 bases and the J segment 1 base; nucleotides outside the gene matches: 8. This CDR3 spans 16 amino acids. CDR3 sequence: CASSPSSGRGTDTQYF. The CDR3 DNA sequence: TGTGCCAGCAGCCCGTCCAGCGGGAGAGGCACAGATACGCAGTATTTT.

The chain uses TRBV11-2 and TRBJ2-7; D is unresolved. The DNA matches TRBJ2-1 better at its end, which makes the J call doubtful. CDR3 length: 14 residues. The germline gives CDR1 SGHAT, CDR2 FQNNGV. The CDR3 loop is CASSLGTRRYEQFF. The CDR3 DNA is TGTGCCAGCAGCTTAGGCACTCGTAGGTATGAGCAGTTCTTC.

The chain is built from TRBV19 and TRBJ2-5; 8 bases are a match to TRBD2. The V gene end was trimmed by 5 bases and the J gene end by 6 bases; junction bases not matched to a gene: 5. Germline assignment: CDR1 LNHDA and CDR2 SQIVND (reference sequence). The CDR3 sequence is 13 residues long. The CDR3 region is CASSGSGRKTQYF. The CDR3 bases are TGTGCCAGTAGTGGGAGCGGGAGAAAGACCCAGTACTTC.

This clonotype came up a few times. The chain couples TRBV10-3 to TRBJ2-7; a possible D gene is TRBD1 (5 bases). This CDR3 region has 15 residues. The V end was cut by 3 bases, the J end by 0 bases, with 12 bases between. Germline CDR1 is ENHRY and CDR2 is SYGVKD. The CDR3 region is CAISDTTVSSYEQYF. The DNA of the CDR3 is TGTGCCATCAGTGATACGACAGTGAGCTCCTACGAGCAGTACTTC.

The chain links TRBV2 to TRBJ1-5; the D is unclear. This CDR3 has 14 residues. Trimming left V 4 bases short and J 6 bases short, with 13 bases between. Germline lookup yields CDR1 SNHLY and CDR2 FYNNEI. The CDR3 sequence: CASSGGFGAQPQHF. CDR3 in DNA: TGTGCCAGCAGTGGGGGATTTGGTGCTCAGCCCCAGCATTTT.

Notes on this clonotype: One base away lies a much larger clone, so this may be a sequencing read error. V and J are TRBV7-9 and TRBJ2-7, with D hard to call. Germline assignment: CDR1 SEHNR and CDR2 FQNEAQ (reference sequence). V gave up 10 bases and J gave up 5 bases, with 15 bases separating them. The CDR3 sequence is 12 residues long. The CDR3 protein is CAIGPKVDEQYF. CDR3 in DNA: TGTGCCATTGGACCAAAGGTCGACGAGCAGTACTTC.

The chain uses TRBV2 and TRBJ1-3; a weak D match, TRBD1 (5 bases). The CDR3 covers 13 residues. V was clipped by 6 bases and J by 2 bases, with 8 bases between them. The germline V gene has CDR1 SNHLY and CDR2 FYNNEI. The CDR3, as DNA: TGTGCCAGCAGAAGGGGCACTGGAAACACCATATATTTT. This codes for CASRRGTGNTIYF.

The V call is TRBV20-1, the J call TRBJ2-2, with D possibly matching TRBD2 (5 bases). CDR1 and CDR2 (germline): DFQATT, SNEGSKA (reference sequence). Trimming left V 5 bases short and J 6 bases short, with 10 bases between. This CDR3 spans 12 amino acids. The CDR3 DNA sequence: TGCAGTGCTCCCACAGCGGCCGGGGAGCTGTTTTTT. It codes for CSAPTAAGELFF.

V usage is TRBV29-1 and J usage is TRBJ2-7, with a tentative D call TRBD1 (6 bases). The CDR3 runs to 12 residues. CDR1 and CDR2 from the germline V gene are SQVTM and ANQGSEA. V gave up 4 bases and J gave up 6 bases, with 13 bases separating them. The CDR3 sequence is CSVAQQGPEQYF. CDR3 nucleotide sequence: TGCAGCGTTGCACAACAGGGCCCCGAGCAGTACTTC.

The chain couples TRBV7-2 to TRBJ2-7, with 10 bases fitting TRBD1. Germline CDR1 and CDR2: SGHTA and FQGNSA. The CDR3 is 14 residues long. The J segment lost 3 bases and the V segment lost 5 bases, leaving 4 bases of the junction unmatched. In nucleotides, the CDR3 is TGTGCCAGCAGCCGCGGGACAGGGGACTACGAGCAGTACTTC. This codes for CASSRGTGDYEQYF.

This chain connects TRBV20-1 to TRBJ2-7, with D maybe TRBD2 (6 bases). Trimming cost V 0 bases and J 7 bases, with 10 bases left between them. Germline V CDR1 and CDR2: DFQATT, SNEGSKA (reference sequence). This CDR3 comprises 12 residues. CDR3 sequence (DNA): TGCAGTGCTAGAGATAGGGCGGGGGAGCAGTACTTC. As protein: CSARDRAGEQYF.

This clonotype was detected only once. The V call is TRBV18, the J call TRBJ2-2; D not certain. The CDR3 has 13 amino acids. With 3 bases removed from V and 4 bases from J, the gap between germline ends came to 6 bases. Germline assignment: CDR1 KGHSH and CDR2 LQKENI. This CDR3 reads CASSPASTGELFF. CDR3 DNA: TGTGCCAGCTCACCGGCGAGCACCGGGGAGCTGTTTTTT.

V is TRBV7-3 and J is TRBJ2-7, with TRBD1 identical over 9 bases. V shed 0 bases and J 7 bases; nucleotides not matched to a gene: 4. Germline V gene data show CDR1 as SGHTA and CDR2 as FQGTGA. CDR3 length equals 14 residues. The CDR3 loop reads CASSLTGTGSEQYF. The DNA of the CDR3 is TGTGCCAGCAGCTTAACAGGGACAGGGAGTGAGCAGTACTTC. Variable domain in full (rest from reference TRBV7-3 and TRBJ2-7): GAGVSQTPSNKVTEKGKYVELRCDPISGHTALYWYRQSLGQGPEFLIYFQGTGAADDSGLPNDRFFAVRPEGSVSTLKIQRTERGDSAVYLCASSLTGTGSEQYFGPGTRLTVT.

The chain is built from TRBV7-9 and TRBJ2-7, with 7 bases aligning to TRBD2. This CDR3 has 13 amino acids. Germline V lookup: CDR1 SEHNR, CDR2 FQNEAQ (reference sequence). J lost 4 bases, V lost 7 bases, and 7 bases had no gene match. CDR3 loop: CASKDNSGYEQYF. For the CDR3, the DNA is TGTGCCAGCAAAGATAATAGCGGGTACGAGCAGTACTTC.

The chain combines TRBV19 with TRBJ2-2, with 8 bases lining up with TRBD1. CDR3 length: 15 amino acids. J gave up 4 bases and V 5 bases, and 6 bases lay outside the gene matches. The germline CDR1 and CDR2 sequences are LNHDA and SQIVND (reference sequence). CDR3 residues: CASSPQTGVTGELFF. CDR3 in DNA: TGTGCCAGTAGTCCACAGACAGGGGTCACCGGGGAGCTGTTTTTT.

This chain uses TRBV7-6 with TRBJ2-7; TRBD1 matches 7 bases. Germline lookup yields CDR1 SGHVS and CDR2 FNYEAQ. The J segment lost 4 bases and the V segment lost 4 bases, leaving 10 bases of the junction unmatched. The CDR3 length is 15 residues. CDR3 DNA: TGTGCCAGCAGCTCGATACCCGGGACAGCTTACGAGCAGTACTTC. Amino acid sequence: CASSSIPGTAYEQYF.

In DNA, the CDR3 is TGTGCCAGCAGCCCCTCCCGAGGGACTTTCAGCTACGAGCAGTACTTC. Protein: CASSPSRGTFSYEQYF. The chain carries TRBV9 and TRBJ2-7; the D gene is possibly TRBD2 (6 bases). The ends were cut back, 4 bases at V and 3 bases at J, with 20 bases in the middle. This CDR3 has 16 residues. Germline-derived CDR1 and CDR2 are SGDLS and YYNGEE.

This chain uses TRBV28 with TRBJ2-5; TRBD1 matches 9 bases. The CDR3 loop spans 13 amino acids. Germline CDR1 MDHEN, CDR2 SYDVKM. Unmatched junction bases numbered 7, after V lost 10 bases and J lost 4 bases. CDR3 nucleotides: TGTGCCACCGAAGACAGGGGGAGAGAGACCCAGTACTTC. Translating gives CATEDRGRETQYF.

This clonotype was seen only once. The chain carries TRBV29-1 and TRBJ2-5, with TRBD1 matching 9 bases. Trimming removed 3 bases from V and 4 bases from J; junction bases left unmatched: 9. The CDR3 contains 15 residues. Germline V gives CDR1 SQVTM, CDR2 ANQGSEA. The DNA for the CDR3 is TGCAGCGTTGACTCGGGACAGGGAATTGGAGAGACCCAGTACTTC. Protein sequence: CSVDSGQGIGETQYF.

This clonotype was counted only a few times. The chain is built from TRBV11-2 and TRBJ2-7; perhaps TRBD2 as D (5 bases). The CDR3 consists of 15 residues. Per the germline V gene, CDR1 is SGHAT and CDR2 is FQNNGV. The V and J ends lost 1 base and 2 bases respectively, with 12 bases between them. The CDR3: CASSLAPGTTYEQYF. The CDR3 nucleotides read TGTGCCAGCAGCTTAGCACCGGGAACTACCTACGAGCAGTACTTC.